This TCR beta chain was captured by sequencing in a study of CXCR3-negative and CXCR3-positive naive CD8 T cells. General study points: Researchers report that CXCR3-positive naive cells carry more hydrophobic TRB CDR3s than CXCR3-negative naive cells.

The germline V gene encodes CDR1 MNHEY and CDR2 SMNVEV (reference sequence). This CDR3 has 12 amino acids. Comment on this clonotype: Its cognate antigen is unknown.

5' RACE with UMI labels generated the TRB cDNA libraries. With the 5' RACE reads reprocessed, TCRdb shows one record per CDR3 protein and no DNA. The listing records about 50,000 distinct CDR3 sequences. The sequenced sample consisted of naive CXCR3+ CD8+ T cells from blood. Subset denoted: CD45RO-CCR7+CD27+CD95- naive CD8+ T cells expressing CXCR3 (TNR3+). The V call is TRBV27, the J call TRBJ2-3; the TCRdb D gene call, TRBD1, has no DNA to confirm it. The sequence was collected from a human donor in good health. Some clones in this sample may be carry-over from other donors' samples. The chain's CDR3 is CASRQGPDTQYF.